What follows are 15 T cell receptor beta chains derived from one specimen sequenced in a study of shared clonotypes between healthy human individuals (dated by TCRdb to 2018 to 2020). Library preparation was by the immunoSEQ multiplex PCR assay. TCRdb's version of the immuneACCESS table is confined to in-frame rearrangements and falls short of the full clone set. An unresolved V gene accounts for under half of the shortfall where checked; the remainder is of unknown origin. In this sample the table shows approximately 980,000 clones, 60% to 85% of which occur a single time. Of the sample, roughly 1.5% is held by the ten largest clones. Sequenced sample: memory CD4+ T cells sorted from blood. The meaning of the sample's cell subset or site label: CD45RA-negative fraction. The receptor set was obtained from a man aged 18 to 29 in good health.

The chain links TRBV5-6 to TRBJ2-2; 7 bases match TRBD2. From germline, CDR1 is SGHDT and CDR2 YYEEEE. The CDR3 sequence is 15 residues long. V gave up 5 bases and J gave up 7 bases; unmatched junction bases: 11. The CDR3 here is CASSMGLISIGELFF. The CDR3 region has the DNA TGTGCCAGCAGTATGGGACTAATTTCGATCGGGGAGCTGTTTTTT.

The chain couples TRBV7-8 to TRBJ1-4, with a weak D call TRBD1 (6 bases). V lost 6 bases and J 7 bases, leaving 9 bases between the germline ends. This CDR3 spans 12 amino acids. CDR1 and CDR2 (germline): SGHVS, FQNEAQ. The CDR3 DNA reads as TGTGCCAGCAGTCCACAGGGTGAAAAACTGTTTTTT. Translating it yields CASSPQGEKLFF.

This clone has only one observation. This chain links TRBV29-1 with TRBJ2-1; D uncertain. V was clipped by 4 bases and J by 4 bases, with 8 bases between them. The length of the CDR3 is 12 residues. Germline loops: CDR1 SQVTM, CDR2 ANQGSEA. CDR3 sequence: CSVVPQYNEQFF. In DNA form, the CDR3 reads TGCAGCGTTGTCCCTCAGTACAATGAGCAGTTCTTC.

As regards this clone: A junction boundary mismatches the germline segment, possibly from a read error. The chain uses TRBV7-7 and TRBJ2-1; 8 positions agree with TRBD2. This CDR3 region has 13 residues. The germline V gene has CDR1 SSHAT and CDR2 FNYEAQ (reference sequence). CDR3 protein: CASSLGERERQFF. CDR3 sequence (DNA): TGTGCTAGCAGCTTAGGGGAGCGGGAGCGACAGTTCTTC.

The chain uses TRBV6-5 and TRBJ1-1; 10 positions agree with TRBD1. V was pared by 6 bases and J by 6 bases, with 10 bases of the junction left unmatched. In germline, CDR1 is MNHEY, CDR2 SVGAGI. The CDR3 has 15 amino acids. CDR3 sequence reads: CASSKARDRGSEAFF. The CDR3 DNA is TGTGCCAGCAGCAAGGCCCGGGACAGGGGATCTGAAGCTTTCTTT.

This clone showed up just a few times. V is TRBV12-2 and J is TRBJ2-3. TRBV12-2 is marked as a pseudogene. This CDR3 is built from 13 residues. The CDR3 nucleotides read TGTGCAAGTCGGTACACTAGCACAGATACGCAGTATTTT. This gives the protein CASRYTSTDTQYF.

The chain is built from TRBV6-5 and TRBJ1-3; D not resolved. In germline, CDR1 is MNHEY, CDR2 SVGAGI. V was clipped by 7 bases and J by 3 bases, with 4 bases between them. The CDR3 has 11 amino acids. The CDR3 DNA sequence: TGTGCCAGCAAAGTTGGAAACACCATATATTTT. Translated, it gives CASKVGNTIYF.

This chain links TRBV11-2 with TRBJ2-3; 8 bases are shared with TRBD1. The germline V gene encodes CDR1 SGHAT and CDR2 FQNNGV. The CDR3 runs 16 residues. With V trimmed by 1 base and J by 2 bases, 5 bases remained unmatched. CDR3 in amino acids: CASSLAGQAYTDTQYF. In DNA, the CDR3 is TGTGCCAGCAGCTTAGCGGGACAGGCGTACACAGATACGCAGTATTTT.

The chain is built from TRBV30 and TRBJ2-5; the match to TRBD1 covers 7 bases. The CDR3 is 14 amino acids. In germline, CDR1 is GTSNPN, CDR2 SVGIG (reference sequence). With 5 bases clipped from V and 5 bases from J, the junction kept 11 bases outside the gene matches. CDR3 bases: TGTGCCTGGGATAGGGGGCTGGTAGGGGAGACCCAGTACTTC. It specifies CAWDRGLVGETQYF.

The CDR3 reads CASSLALDYTGELFF. CDR3 in DNA: TGTGCCAGCAGCTTGGCCTTAGACTACACCGGGGAGCTGTTTTTT. The genes are TRBV5-6 and TRBJ2-2; D unclear. The germline gives CDR1 SGHDT, CDR2 YYEEEE. V lost 0 bases to trimming and J lost 3 bases, with 9 bases between them. The CDR3 length is 15 residues.

The V gene is TRBV7-9, the J gene TRBJ1-2; TRBD1 agrees at 8 bases. This CDR3 has 18 amino acids. The V gene end was trimmed by 1 base and the J gene end by 4 bases; junction bases not matched to a gene: 14. The germline CDR1 and CDR2 sequences are SEHNR and FQNEAQ (reference sequence). The DNA for the CDR3 is TGTGCCAGCAGCTTAGAGGGGACAGGCCCAGAGGGCGGCTATGGCTACACCTTC. This gives the protein CASSLEGTGPEGGYGYTF.

The chain joins TRBV18 to TRBJ2-5, with TRBD2 as a possible D gene (6 bases). Germline CDR1 KGHSH, CDR2 LQKENI. This CDR3 region has 15 residues. Trimming removed 6 bases at V and 2 bases at J, with 16 bases between. For the CDR3, the DNA is TGTGCCAGCTCCCTATTAGTCGGGGGACAAGAGACCCAGTACTTC. Its translation is CASSLLVGGQETQYF. Complete variable domain (other parts from reference TRBV18 and TRBJ2-5): NAGVMQNPRHLVRRRGQEARLRCSPMKGHSHVYWYRQLPEEGLKFMVYLQKENIIDESGMPKERFSAEFPKEGPSILRIQQVVRGDSAAYFCASSLLVGGQETQYFGPGTRLLVL.

The V and J genes are TRBV28 and TRBJ1-6; possible D gene TRBD1, 5 bases. Trimming removed 6 bases from V and 7 bases from J, with 7 bases in between. Germline-derived CDR1 and CDR2 are MDHEN and SYDVKM. This CDR3 is 12 amino acids long. The CDR3 reads CASRSGNSPLHF. The CDR3 region has the DNA TGTGCCAGCAGGTCAGGGAATTCACCCCTCCACTTT.

Concerning this clone: This clone may be a read error of a much larger clone one base away. Other DNA sequences from this sample encode an identical CDR3 as well. The rearrangement links TRBV28 to TRBJ1-1; the D is unclear. CDR3 length equals 12 residues. The germline V gene encodes CDR1 MDHEN and CDR2 SYDVKM. V gave up 1 base and J gave up 4 bases, with 4 bases separating them. The CDR3 is CASSLLGTEAFF. In nucleotides, the CDR3 is TGTGCCAGCAGTTTATTGGGCACTGAAGCTTTCTTT.

The gene calls are TRBV9 and TRBJ1-4, with D possibly being TRBD1 (6 bases). V was pared by 3 bases and J by 5 bases, with 14 bases between. The CDR3 length is 15 residues. Germline V gene sequence: CDR1 SGDLS, CDR2 YYNGEE. The CDR3 sequence: CASSALGTRNEKLFF. CDR3 coding DNA: TGTGCCAGCAGCGCCCTCGGGACAAGAAATGAAAAACTGTTTTTT.